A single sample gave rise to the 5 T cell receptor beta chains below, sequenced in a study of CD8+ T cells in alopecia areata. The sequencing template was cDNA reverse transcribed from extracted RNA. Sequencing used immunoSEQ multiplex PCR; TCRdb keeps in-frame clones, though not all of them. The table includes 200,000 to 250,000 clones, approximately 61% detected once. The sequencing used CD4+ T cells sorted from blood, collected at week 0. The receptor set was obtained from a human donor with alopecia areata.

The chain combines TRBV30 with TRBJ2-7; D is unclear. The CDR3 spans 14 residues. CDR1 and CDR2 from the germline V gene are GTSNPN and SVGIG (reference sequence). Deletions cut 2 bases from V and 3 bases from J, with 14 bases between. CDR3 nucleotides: TGTGCCTGGAGTAGGCAGGTCAAGGTCTACGAGCAGTACTTC. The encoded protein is CAWSRQVKVYEQYF.

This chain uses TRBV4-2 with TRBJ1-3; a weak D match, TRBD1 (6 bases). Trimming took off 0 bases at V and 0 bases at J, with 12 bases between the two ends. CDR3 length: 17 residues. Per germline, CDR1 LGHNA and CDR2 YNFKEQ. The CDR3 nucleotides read TGTGCCAGCAGCCAAGATCAGGGCAGGGGCTCTGGAAACACCATATATTTT. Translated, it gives CASSQDQGRGSGNTIYF.

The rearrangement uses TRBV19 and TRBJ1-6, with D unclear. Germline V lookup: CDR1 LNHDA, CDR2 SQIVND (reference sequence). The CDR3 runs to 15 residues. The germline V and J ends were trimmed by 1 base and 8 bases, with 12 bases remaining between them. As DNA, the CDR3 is TGTGCCAGTAGTATAGGTGGCGGATACTATTCACCCCTCCACTTT. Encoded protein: CASSIGGGYYSPLHF.

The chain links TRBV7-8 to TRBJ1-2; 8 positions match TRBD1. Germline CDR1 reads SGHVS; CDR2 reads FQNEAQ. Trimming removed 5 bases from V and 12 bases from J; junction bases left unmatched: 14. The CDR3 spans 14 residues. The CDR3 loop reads CASSLQGAVLGHTF. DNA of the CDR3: TGTGCCAGCAGCCTCCAGGGGGCAGTCCTCGGCCACACCTTC.

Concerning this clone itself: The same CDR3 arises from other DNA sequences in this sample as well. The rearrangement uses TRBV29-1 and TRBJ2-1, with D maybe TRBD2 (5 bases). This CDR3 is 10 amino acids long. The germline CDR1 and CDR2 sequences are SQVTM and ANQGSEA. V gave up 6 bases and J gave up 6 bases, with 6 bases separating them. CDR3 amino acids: CSVAGNEQFF. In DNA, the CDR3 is TGCAGCGTGGCGGGCAATGAGCAGTTCTTC.